The rows below give T cell receptor beta chains drawn from one sample of a study of shared clonotypes between healthy human individuals. Repertoires were generated with immunoSEQ multiplex PCR, while TCRdb's copy carries only in-frame clones and drops some. In the table there are around 560,000 clones, approximately 95% of which are singletons. Sequenced input: naive CD8+ T cells sorted from blood. These receptor sequences come from a woman in her thirties in good health. Both conserved end residues are part of each CDR3. D genes are given only for firm matches. Rows may omit the clone size; those that give it use once, few, many or a size class.

clone_size	v_call	d_call	j_call	cdr3_nt	cdr3_aa
-	TRBV30	-	TRBJ1-2	TGTGCCTGGAGTTCGGCTATCTGGGGCTACACCTTC	CAWSSAIWGYTF
-	TRBV28	-	TRBJ1-1	TGTGCCAGCAGTTTAGGGCTCCTGAAGGGCACTGAAGCTTTCTTT	CASSLGLLKGTEAFF
-	TRBV7-9	-	TRBJ2-7	TGTGCCAGCAGCTTAGGTCCCAGGGGTTTTTTAGGGCAGTACTTC	CASSLGPRGFLGQYF
once	TRBV30	-	TRBJ2-3	TGTGCCTGGAGTGAGGGTTCTGGGGCTTGGCGGGACCTCACAGATACGCAGTATTTT	CAWSEGSGAWRDLTDTQYF
-	TRBV5-4	-	TRBJ2-7	TGTGCCAGCAGCTTGCTTTCTGGGCCCTCCTACGAGCAGTACTTC	CASSLLSGPSYEQYF
-	TRBV5-1	-	TRBJ2-1	TGCGCCAGCAGCTTGGCCGGGCGAATCTCCTACAATGAGCAGTTCTTC	CASSLAGRISYNEQFF
-	TRBV2	TRBD2	TRBJ2-7	TGTGCCAGCAGTGTCGGACTGAAAGGGATTAGCGGGAGGGCCTACGAGCAGTACTTC	CASSVGLKGISGRAYEQYF
-	TRBV2	TRBD1	TRBJ2-1	TGTGCCAGCAGTGATTCGCTTGAGACAGGGTCCTACAATGAGCAGTTCTTC	CASSDSLETGSYNEQFF
-	TRBV15	TRBD2	TRBJ2-5	TGTGCCACCAGCACCCAGCGGCTAGCGGTCCAAGAGACCCAGTACTTC	CATSTQRLAVQETQYF
once	TRBV5-6	-	TRBJ2-6	TGTGCCAGCAGCTTGATTTGGGCGAGGTGGACGGGGGCCAACGTCCTGACTTTC	CASSLIWARWTGANVLTF
once	TRBV9	-	TRBJ2-7	TGTGCCAGCAGCGTGGGCGGGGGCCCTGCGGACGAGCAGTACTTC	CASSVGGGPADEQYF
-	TRBV19	TRBD2	TRBJ2-3	TGTGCCAGTAGTCAACTAGCGGGAGGTCTAGATACGCAGTATTTT	CASSQLAGGLDTQYF
-	TRBV5-1	-	TRBJ2-5	TGCGCCAGCAGCTTGAGTCGCGGAGCGTACCAAGAGACCCAGTACTTC	CASSLSRGAYQETQYF
-	TRBV13	TRBD1	TRBJ2-2	TGTGCCAGCAGCTTCTTTGGGACAGGGACCACCGGGGAGCTGTTTTTT	CASSFFGTGTTGELFF
-	TRBV11-2	-	TRBJ2-7	TGTGCCAGCAGCCCTCCCCTAGCGCGCTCCTACGAGCAGTACTTC	CASSPPLARSYEQYF
-	TRBV5-6	TRBD2	TRBJ2-7	TGTGCCAGCAGCCGGACTAGCGACGACGAGCAGTACTTC	CASSRTSDDEQYF
-	TRBV18	TRBD1	TRBJ2-4	TGTGCCAGCTCACCGGAGACAGGGATGGCCAAAAACATTCAGTACTTC	CASSPETGMAKNIQYF
-	TRBV5-6	-	TRBJ1-3	TGTGCCAGCAGCTTGGGCAGCTCTGGAAACACCATATATTTT	CASSLGSSGNTIYF
-	TRBV28	-	TRBJ2-5	TGTGCCAGCAGCAAGATTAACCAAGAGACCCAGTACTTC	CASSKINQETQYF
once	TRBV5-6	-	TRBJ1-4	TGTGCCAGCAGCTCCCGGGGAGGGGAGGACTTGGGTGAAAAACTGTTTTTT	CASSSRGGEDLGEKLFF
once	TRBV28	TRBD2	TRBJ2-7	TGTGCCAGCAGTGAGACTAGCCTCCACGAGCAGTACTTC	CASSETSLHEQYF
-	TRBV5-4	-	TRBJ2-7	TGTGCCAGCAGCTTGGACAGCCCCTACGAGCAGTACTTC	CASSLDSPYEQYF
-	TRBV18	TRBD1	TRBJ1-4	TGTGCCAGCTCACCCGACAGGGAGCACGGTGAAAAACTGTTTTTT	CASSPDREHGEKLFF
-	TRBV5-4	TRBD2	TRBJ2-7	TGTGCCAGCAGCTATGCGGGACTAGCGGTCCCCGAGCAGTACTTC	CASSYAGLAVPEQYF
-	TRBV7-2	TRBD2	TRBJ2-7	TGTGCCAGCAGCTTGGGGACTAGCGGGCTCTACGAGCAGTACTTC	CASSLGTSGLYEQYF
once	TRBV29-1	-	TRBJ1-1	TGCAGCGCGCGGGGTGACGGGAACACTGAAGCTTTCTTT	CSARGDGNTEAFF
-	TRBV28	-	TRBJ1-3	TGTGCCAGCAGTCTCATGGCCCACCTCTCTGGAAACACCATATATTTT	CASSLMAHLSGNTIYF
-	TRBV29-1	TRBD1	TRBJ2-7	TGCAGCGCTGGGACAGCAGAGGAAAGATACGAGCAGTACTTC	CSAGTAEERYEQYF
-	TRBV28	TRBD1	TRBJ2-7	TGTGCCAGCTTCTCTTCAGGGGGCAATTACGAGCAGTACTTC	CASFSSGGNYEQYF
-	TRBV7-6	-	TRBJ2-7	TGTGCCAGCAGCTTAGTGGCTGGTTCGGGCGAGCAGTACTTC	CASSLVAGSGEQYF
-	TRBV28	-	TRBJ1-5	TGTGCCAGCAGTGGTAAGGCATCCAATCAGCCCCAGCATTTT	CASSGKASNQPQHF
-	TRBV4-2	TRBD2	TRBJ2-3	TGTGCCAGCAGCCAAGAAACTAGCGGGAGTACAGATACGCAGTATTTT	CASSQETSGSTDTQYF
-	TRBV5-8	-	TRBJ2-7	TGTGCCAGCAGCTTGGGACGCAGTTCTTCTAAGGTGCAGTACTTC	CASSLGRSSSKVQYF
-	TRBV7-6	-	TRBJ1-1	TGTGCCAGCAGCTTAACGGCAGGGGAGGCTTTCTTT	CASSLTAGEAFF
-	TRBV28	-	TRBJ2-7	TGTGCCAGCGGGCCGGCCGGCTCCTACGAGCAGTACTTC	CASGPAGSYEQYF
-	TRBV13	-	TRBJ2-3	TGTGCCAGCAGCTTAGCCAGCACAGATACGCAGTATTTT	CASSLASTDTQYF
-	TRBV27	TRBD2	TRBJ2-7	TGTGCCAGCAGTTCCCCCCGGGAGGCCCTATACGAGCAGTACTTC	CASSSPREALYEQYF